Below are 15 T cell receptor beta chains sequenced from a single sample in a study of cytomegalovirus exposure and HLA in healthy donors. The primer mix had 60 Vbeta and 13 Jbeta primers. The method was immunoSEQ multiplex PCR; TCRdb's version includes in-frame clones alone and lacks a portion of them. The sample lists around 110,000 clones; roughly 70% were seen once. The sample comprised PBMCs. These receptors all stem from a woman younger than 45 in good health and CMV-seronegative.

This chain uses TRBV2 with TRBJ2-7; D perhaps matches TRBD1 (6 bases). Germline V gene lookup returns CDR1 SNHLY and CDR2 FYNNEI. The CDR3 is made up of 14 amino acids. V was cut by 7 bases and J by 4 bases, with 17 bases left in between. As DNA, the CDR3 is TGTGCCAGCACATTAACAGGGCACGGTTACGAGCAGTACTTC. It yields the protein CASTLTGHGYEQYF.

This clone has a single count. V and J are TRBV6-6 and TRBJ2-7; possible D gene TRBD2, 5 bases. V was clipped by 2 bases and J by 6 bases, with 8 bases between them. The V gene's germline CDR1 is MNHNY and CDR2 SVGAGI (reference sequence). The CDR3 has 12 amino acids. CDR3 in amino acids: CASSYEGFEQYF. CDR3 in DNA: TGTGCCAGCAGTTACGAGGGCTTCGAGCAGTACTTC.

This rearrangement joins TRBV7-9 to TRBJ1-4, with a weak D call TRBD1 (5 bases). This CDR3 region has 18 residues. CDR1 is SEHNR and CDR2 is FQNEAQ in the germline V gene (reference sequence). Trimming took off 4 bases at V and 5 bases at J, with 23 bases between the two ends. The CDR3 nucleotides are TGTGCCAGCAGCTACCGAGTGGCAGGTTCGGGGGGAAATGAAAAACTGTTTTTT. Translation gives CASSYRVAGSGGNEKLFF.

The rearrangement uses TRBV29-1 and TRBJ2-1, with D perhaps matching TRBD1 (5 bases). The V end lost 6 bases, the J end lost 7 bases, and 13 bases lay between the germline ends. Germline lookup yields CDR1 SQVTM and CDR2 ANQGSEA. The CDR3 extends over 12 amino acids. In nucleotides, the CDR3 is TGCAGCGTCGGACACCAGGAGAATGAGCAGTTCTTC. Encoded protein: CSVGHQENEQFF.

The chain joins TRBV6-5 to TRBJ1-3; no clear D. Deletions cut 3 bases from V and 4 bases from J, with 13 bases between. The CDR3 is made up of 15 amino acids. CDR1 MNHEY and CDR2 SVGAGI come from the germline V gene. The CDR3: CASSYQLGSGNTIYF. The CDR3 nucleotides are TGTGCCAGCAGTTATCAACTAGGGTCGGGAAACACCATATATTTT.

This chain links TRBV4-2 with TRBJ1-1; possibly TRBD1 for D (5 bases). The CDR3 extends over 16 amino acids. Deletions cut 3 bases from V and 3 bases from J, with 17 bases between. CDR1 is LGHNA, CDR2 YNFKEQ, per germline. The CDR3 region has the DNA TGTGCCAGCAGCCAGGGCCTTGGGGGAGGAGACACTGAAGCTTTCTTT. Its translation is CASSQGLGGGDTEAFF.

The rearrangement uses TRBV6-1 and TRBJ1-2, with 9 bases lining up with TRBD1. The CDR3 loop spans 18 amino acids. Germline values: CDR1 MNHNS, CDR2 SASEGT. V gave up 2 bases and J gave up 8 bases; unmatched junction bases: 18. This CDR3 reads CASSEMLPGTGRIGGYTF. In DNA, the CDR3 is TGTGCCAGCAGTGAAATGCTGCCGGGGACAGGGAGAATTGGGGGCTACACCTTC.

This sequence joins TRBV2 and TRBJ2-7, with 9 nucleotides matching TRBD1. The CDR3 covers 18 residues. Trimming took 5 bases from V and 4 from J; bases not matched to a gene: 18. Germline CDR1 reads SNHLY; CDR2 reads FYNNEI. The CDR3 DNA follows: TGTGCCAGCAGTCCTCATTCCGGGACAGGGAGGGTTGGGTACGAGCAGTACTTC. Its translation: CASSPHSGTGRVGYEQYF.

Note on this clone: This sample also contains other DNA sequences that code for the same CDR3. This chain joins TRBV4-3 and TRBJ1-1; the match to TRBD1 covers 8 bases. Germline V gene lookup returns CDR1 LGHNA and CDR2 YSLEER. J lost 3 bases, V lost 3 bases, and 3 bases had no gene match. CDR3 size: 14 residues. CDR3 sequence reads: CASSQGTGDTEAFF. In DNA form, the CDR3 reads TGCGCCAGCAGCCAGGGGACAGGAGACACTGAAGCTTTCTTT.

The chain combines TRBV27 with TRBJ1-1, with D unresolved. V gave up 5 bases and J gave up 4 bases, with 11 bases separating them. CDR3 size: 13 residues. Germline CDR1 and CDR2: MNHEY and SMNVEV (reference sequence). The CDR3 DNA is TGTGCCAGCAGTCGGGGAGAGGCCACTGAAGCTTTCTTT. It encodes CASSRGEATEAFF.

The chain combines TRBV6-1 with TRBJ1-5; no definite D call. The CDR3 covers 14 residues. Deletions cut 7 bases from V and 5 bases from J, with 15 bases between. Germline V gene lookup returns CDR1 MNHNS and CDR2 SASEGT. The CDR3 loop is CASNPEVYDQPQHF. CDR3 bases: TGTGCCAGCAACCCGGAGGTATACGATCAGCCCCAGCATTTT.

A remark on this clone: The junction shows a germline mismatch at one end, possibly a read error. The chain has TRBV30 and TRBJ1-2, with D tentatively TRBD1 (6 bases). The CDR3 covers 16 residues. The germline gives CDR1 GTSNPN, CDR2 SVGIG (reference sequence). This chain's CDR3 is CVWSRGANDRNYGYTF. In DNA, the CDR3 is TGTGTCTGGTCCCGGGGGGCTAACGATCGTAACTATGGCTACACCTTC.

The genes are TRBV30 and TRBJ1-3; D is unclear. V was pared by 2 bases and J by 4 bases, with 6 bases between. This CDR3 is 12 amino acids long. Germline V CDR1 and CDR2: GTSNPN, SVGIG (reference sequence). CDR3 in DNA: TGTGCCTGGAGTATCGGGGGAAACACCATATATTTT. Translated: CAWSIGGNTIYF.

The J gene is TRBJ2-3, the V gene TRBV2; tentatively, D is TRBD1 (5 bases). V was pared by 4 bases and J by 3 bases, with 11 bases between. This CDR3 has 14 amino acids. CDR1 SNHLY and CDR2 FYNNEI come from the germline V gene. CDR3 sequence (DNA): TGTGCCAGCAGTGCTCAGGGTGGGACAGATACGCAGTATTTT. Translation gives CASSAQGGTDTQYF.

This chain uses TRBV5-1 with TRBJ2-6, with a tentative D call TRBD2 (7 bases). The V end was cut by 0 bases, the J end by 2 bases, with 15 bases between. The length of the CDR3 is 18 residues. CDR1 is SGHRS, CDR2 YFSETQ, per germline. CDR3 residues: CASSLAGGKGAGANVLTF. Here the CDR3 DNA reads TGCGCCAGCAGCTTGGCCGGGGGGAAGGGGGCTGGGGCCAACGTCCTGACTTTC.